The 3 T cell receptor beta chains reported below all come from one sample, sequenced in a study of blood T cell repertoires in COVID-19. TCRdb's table, derived via immunoSEQ multiplex PCR, lists solely in-frame clones and lacks some. The repertoire includes over 200,000 clones, about 88% of them detected once, and 1.9% sits in the top ten. The sequencing sample was made of peripheral blood. The receptors shown here come from a man aged 35 to 55 with active or convalescent COVID-19.

The genes are TRBV5-1 and TRBJ2-7; 9 bases are a match to TRBD1. The ends lost 3 bases at V and 4 bases at J; junction bases unmatched: 2. Per the germline V gene, CDR1 is SGHRS and CDR2 is YFSETQ. This CDR3 has 13 amino acids. Here the CDR3 DNA reads TGCGCCAGCAGCTGGGACAGGGAGTACGAGCAGTACTTC. Amino acid sequence: CASSWDREYEQYF.

J is TRBJ1-2 and V is TRBV4-1; D is perhaps TRBD1 (5 bases). This CDR3 is built from 17 residues. Trimming stripped 1 base from V and 5 bases from J, with 20 bases between. Germline lookup yields CDR1 MGHRA and CDR2 YSYEKL. CDR3 coding DNA: TGCGCCAGCAGCCAAGTGGAGGGAGGGGCCTGGAGGTATGGCTACACCTTC. Amino acid sequence: CASSQVEGGAWRYGYTF.

The chain uses TRBV27 and TRBJ2-5; no definite D call. This CDR3 comprises 14 residues. Germline assignment: CDR1 MNHEY and CDR2 SMNVEV (reference sequence). Between the trimmed V and J ends, which lost 2 bases and 5 bases, there was a span of 12 bases. CDR3 protein: CASSLLRSGETQYF. The DNA for the CDR3 is TGTGCCAGCAGTTTACTTCGCTCCGGGGAGACCCAGTACTTC.